These 32 T cell receptor beta chains were sequenced from one sample in a study of CD8 T cell repertoires and HIV-1 epitope variants. The antigens for these receptors are not known. Sequenced by immunoSEQ multiplex PCR; TCRdb stores in-frame clones only, minus some. This sample has approximately 6,000 clones, with about 59% found just once. Sequences were obtained from cultured CD8+ T cells derived from PBMCs. The receptors here all came from a male donor with HIV.

The gene calls are TRBV19 and TRBJ2-7; 7 positions match TRBD1. The V gene's germline CDR1 is LNHDA and CDR2 SQIVND (reference sequence). CDR3 length: 14 residues. V shed 5 bases, J shed 5 bases, and the junction held 9 bases outside the gene matches. In DNA, the CDR3 is TGTGCCAGTAGTCCGAGACAGGGATTCAACGAGCAGTACTTC. This translates into CASSPRQGFNEQYF.

Only a few counts were recorded for this clone. The V and J genes are TRBV11-2 and TRBJ2-7; TRBD2 matches 10 bases. The CDR3 sequence is 17 residues long. The J segment lost 7 bases and the V segment lost 2 bases, leaving 14 bases of the junction unmatched. Germline CDR1 reads SGHAT; CDR2 reads FQNNGV. The chain's CDR3 is CASSLTPELAGVYEQYF. CDR3 nucleotide sequence: TGTGCCAGCAGCTTAACCCCGGAGCTAGCGGGAGTGTATGAGCAGTACTTC. The full variable domain, completed using reference TRBV11-2 and TRBJ2-7, is EAGVAQSPRYKIIEKRQSVAFWCNPISGHATLYWYQQILGQGPKLLIQFQNNGVVDDSQLPKDRFSAERLKGVDSTLKIQPAKLEDSAVYLCASSLTPELAGVYEQYFGPGTRLTVT.

The rearrangement links TRBV6-1 to TRBJ1-6; D possibly corresponds to TRBD1 (5 bases). The CDR3 totals 15 residues. V was trimmed by 2 bases and J by 8 bases, leaving 13 bases between them. Germline V gives CDR1 MNHNS, CDR2 SASEGT. The chain's CDR3 is CASSENQGGDSPLHF. CDR3 nucleotides: TGTGCCAGCAGTGAAAACCAGGGAGGGGATTCACCCCTCCACTTT.

This clone has just a few counts. V and J are TRBV28 and TRBJ2-1, with a possible D match to TRBD1 (6 bases). V shed 7 bases and J shed 0 bases, with 13 bases lying between them. The CDR3 loop spans 15 amino acids. Germline values: CDR1 MDHEN, CDR2 SYDVKM. In DNA form, the CDR3 reads TGTGCCAGCACCCGCGCCAGGGGCTCCTACAATGAGCAGTTCTTC. This codes for CASTRARGSYNEQFF.

J is TRBJ1-1 and V is TRBV18; no clear D. Germline CDR1 reads KGHSH; CDR2 reads LQKENI. The CDR3 runs to 14 residues. Trimming took 5 bases from V and 1 from J, leaving 11 bases between them. The CDR3 coding sequence is TGTGCCAGCTCATCAGGAGTTCCGAACACTGAAGCTTTCTTT. It encodes CASSSGVPNTEAFF. The full variable domain, completed using reference TRBV18 and TRBJ1-1, is NAGVMQNPRHLVRRRGQEARLRCSPMKGHSHVYWYRQLPEEGLKFMVYLQKENIIDESGMPKERFSAEFPKEGPSILRIQQVVRGDSAAYFCASSSGVPNTEAFFGQGTRLTVV.

The chain recombines TRBV5-4 with TRBJ2-7; the D is unclear. This CDR3 contains 12 residues. The V gene lost 0 bases and the J gene lost 7 bases, with 8 bases spanning the gap. CDR1 and CDR2 (germline): SGHNT, YYREEE (reference sequence). The CDR3 sequence: CASSLDGLEQYF. In DNA form, the CDR3 reads TGTGCCAGCAGCTTGGATGGGTTGGAGCAGTACTTC.

The chain joins TRBV14 to TRBJ2-1; no reliable D call. The CDR3 length is 13 residues. CDR1 and CDR2 (germline): SGHDN, FVKESK. The V end was cut by 4 bases, the J end by 1 base, with 5 bases between. This CDR3 reads CASSPPSYNEQFF. The CDR3 nucleotides are TGTGCCAGCAGCCCCCCGTCCTACAATGAGCAGTTCTTC.

V is TRBV7-9 and J is TRBJ2-1; 9 bases agree with TRBD1. Germline assignment: CDR1 SEHNR and CDR2 FQNEAQ (reference sequence). Unmatched junction bases numbered 14, after V lost 4 bases and J lost 7 bases. CDR3 length equals 17 residues. The CDR3, as DNA: TGTGCCAGCAGCTCACTAGAGGACAGGGGTCAATGGAATGAGCAGTTCTTC. Encoded protein: CASSSLEDRGQWNEQFF.

CDR3 DNA sequence: TGCGCCAGCAGTGATCTGGGTCAGCCCCAGCATTTT. Translating gives CASSDLGQPQHF. This chain connects TRBV10-1 to TRBJ1-5; D gene unclear. CDR1 WNHNN and CDR2 SYGVQD come from the germline V gene (reference sequence). The CDR3 sequence is 12 residues long. V was pared by 3 bases and J by 6 bases, with 6 bases between.

The J gene is TRBJ2-1, the V gene TRBV7-8; 7 nucleotides agree with TRBD2. Germline CDR1 is SGHVS and CDR2 is FQNEAQ. The CDR3 spans 16 residues. J gave up 4 bases and V 5 bases, and 11 bases lay outside the gene matches. The CDR3 DNA reads TGTGCCAGCAGCCCGCGCGTTGGGGGAGGGTACAATGAGCAGTTCTTC. Translated: CASSPRVGGGYNEQFF.

J is TRBJ2-5 and V is TRBV15, with TRBD1 as a possible D gene (6 bases). Germline lookup yields CDR1 LNHNV and CDR2 YYDKDF (reference sequence). CDR3 size: 14 residues. The V and J ends lost 0 bases and 4 bases respectively, with 9 bases between them. As DNA, the CDR3 is TGTGCCACCAGCAGAGACGTAGGGGGAGAGACCCAGTACTTC. Protein: CATSRDVGGETQYF.

This clone was counted between two and nine times. The chain couples TRBV10-3 to TRBJ2-1, with 8 bases matching TRBD2. V was pared by 0 bases and J by 0 bases, with 4 bases of the junction left unmatched. Germline V CDR1 and CDR2: ENHRY, SYGVKD. The CDR3 spans 17 residues. CDR3 sequence (DNA): TGTGCCATCAGTGAGTCGACGGCGGGGGGCTCCTACAATGAGCAGTTCTTC. It is translated as CAISESTAGGSYNEQFF.

In its sample, this clone was seen a few times. The J gene is TRBJ2-7, the V gene TRBV5-8; TRBD1 matches 7 bases. V shed 0 bases and J 0 bases; nucleotides not matched to a gene: 3. Germline CDR1 SGHTS, CDR2 YDEGEE. CDR3 length: 15 amino acids. The CDR3 nucleotides read TGTGCCAGCAGCTTGGGGGACAGTGACTCCTACGAGCAGTACTTC. It translates to CASSLGDSDSYEQYF.

The rearrangement uses TRBV5-1 and TRBJ2-2; TRBD2 agrees at 10 bases. The CDR3 is 16 amino acids. The V gene's germline CDR1 is SGHRS and CDR2 YFSETQ. V gave up 0 bases and J gave up 6 bases; unmatched junction bases: 5. DNA for the CDR3: TGCGCCAGCAGCTTGGCCCCCGGGACTAGCGCCGGGGAGCTGTTTTTT. This codes for CASSLAPGTSAGELFF.

This clone was observed a handful of times. The rearrangement uses TRBV28 and TRBJ2-1; 7 nucleotides agree with TRBD2. The CDR3 spans 12 residues. Germline V CDR1 and CDR2: MDHEN, SYDVKM. V was clipped by 6 bases and J by 15 bases; unmatched bases: 11. The DNA of the CDR3 is TGTGCCAGCAGCCGGGGGAGCGGGGATGGGTTCTTC. This codes for CASSRGSGDGFF.

This clone has just a few counts. The chain couples TRBV2 to TRBJ2-7, with 14 bases fitting TRBD2. CDR3 length: 17 amino acids. Trimming at V came to 5 bases and at J to 6 bases, leaving 12 bases not matched to a gene. Germline CDR1 SNHLY, CDR2 FYNNEI. The CDR3 here is CASSTGLAGVGASEQYF. The CDR3 DNA is TGTGCCAGCAGTACGGGACTAGCGGGAGTGGGCGCCTCCGAGCAGTACTTC.

This chain links TRBV19 with TRBJ2-3, with a tentative D call TRBD2 (5 bases). Per the germline V gene, CDR1 is LNHDA and CDR2 is SQIVND (reference sequence). This CDR3 has 16 amino acids. V dropped 1 base and J dropped 0 bases, with 11 bases sitting between them. The CDR3 DNA is TGTGCCAGTAGTATAGGGACTGCGATAAGCACAGATACGCAGTATTTT. This codes for CASSIGTAISTDTQYF.

The CDR3 loop is CAWSATIPVSYQPQHF. Here the CDR3 DNA reads TGTGCCTGGAGTGCCACAATCCCAGTGAGCTATCAGCCCCAGCATTTT. The chain couples TRBV30 to TRBJ1-5; D remains unclear. Trimming took off 1 base at V and 5 bases at J, with 18 bases between the two ends. Germline CDR1 is GTSNPN and CDR2 is SVGIG (reference sequence). CDR3 length: 16 amino acids.

In DNA form, the CDR3 reads TGTGCCAGCAGCTGGGACAGGGCCTACGAGCAGTACTTC. Its translation: CASSWDRAYEQYF. The chain employs TRBV11-2 and TRBJ2-7; 9 bases align to TRBD1. Per the germline V gene, CDR1 is SGHAT and CDR2 is FQNNGV. CDR3 length: 13 residues. V gave up 4 bases and J gave up 2 bases; unmatched junction bases: 0. Full variable domain (rest looked up from reference TRBV11-2 and TRBJ2-7): EAGVAQSPRYKIIEKRQSVAFWCNPISGHATLYWYQQILGQGPKLLIQFQNNGVVDDSQLPKDRFSAERLKGVDSTLKIQPAKLEDSAVYLCASSWDRAYEQYFGPGTRLTVT.

The chain uses TRBV19 and TRBJ2-3, with 10 bases fitting TRBD2. The CDR3 contains 16 residues. Germline V CDR1 and CDR2: LNHDA, SQIVND (reference sequence). The V segment lost 1 base and the J segment 5 bases; nucleotides outside the gene matches: 6. As DNA, the CDR3 is TGTGCCAGTAGTATAGGCCTAGCGGGGGCCTTAGATACGCAGTATTTT. Protein sequence: CASSIGLAGALDTQYF.

This clone has only one observation. The chain carries TRBV7-9 and TRBJ2-7; no reliable D call. Trimming left V 2 bases short and J 0 bases short, with 5 bases between. The germline CDR1 and CDR2 sequences are SEHNR and FQNEAQ (reference sequence). The CDR3 contains 13 residues. The CDR3 nucleotides read TGTGCCAGCAGCTTATCAGACTCCTACGAGCAGTACTTC. Translating gives CASSLSDSYEQYF.

V and J are TRBV6-4 and TRBJ2-5; possibly TRBD1 or TRBD2 for D (5 bases each). The CDR3 is 13 residues long. The germline V and J ends were trimmed by 2 bases and 4 bases, with 8 bases remaining between them. Germline loops: CDR1 MRHNA, CDR2 SNTAGT. The CDR3 nucleotides are TGTGCCAGCAGTGACAGGGGACGAGAGACCCAGTACTTC. Its translation: CASSDRGRETQYF.

The chain couples TRBV6-5 to TRBJ1-4, with 7 bases that match TRBD1. Germline trimming cut 4 bases from V and 4 bases from J; bases unmatched to any gene: 9. Germline CDR1 MNHEY, CDR2 SVGAGI. The CDR3 contains 16 residues. CDR3 residues: CASSSTQGTVNEKLFF. The CDR3 nucleotides read TGTGCCAGCAGTTCCACTCAGGGGACAGTTAATGAAAAACTGTTTTTT.

The chain employs TRBV7-9 and TRBJ1-1, with 7 positions matching TRBD1. CDR1 and CDR2 (germline): SEHNR, FQNEAQ (reference sequence). The junction had 3 bases not matched to a gene; V was cut back by 1 base and J by 7 bases. This CDR3 is built from 13 residues. The CDR3 region is CASSLDRGNEAFF. In DNA, the CDR3 is TGTGCCAGCAGCTTAGACAGGGGAAATGAAGCTTTCTTT.

The table lists this clone with a count of one. The chain joins TRBV6-6 to TRBJ2-2; D remains ambiguous. Trimming stripped 4 bases from V and 6 bases from J, with 12 bases between. The germline gives CDR1 MNHNY, CDR2 SVGAGI (reference sequence). The CDR3 covers 14 residues. The CDR3 region has the DNA TGTGCCAGCAGTTCCCCGCTAATTCCCGGGGAGCTGTTTTTT. As protein: CASSSPLIPGELFF.

A few counts support this clone. The chain is built from TRBV9 and TRBJ2-1, with unresolved D. Between the trimmed V and J ends, which lost 0 bases and 6 bases, there was a span of 10 bases. CDR1 and CDR2 (germline): SGDLS, YYNGEE. The CDR3 has 14 amino acids. The CDR3 reads CASSVDPAGNEQFF. Written as DNA, the CDR3 is TGTGCCAGCAGCGTAGACCCAGCCGGCAATGAGCAGTTCTTC.

CDR3 sequence reads: CASSLTQVGAGQPQHF. The CDR3 coding sequence is TGTGCCAGCAGTCTTACCCAGGTCGGGGCAGGGCAGCCCCAGCATTTT. The chain is built from TRBV7-8 and TRBJ1-5; D possibly corresponds to TRBD1 (5 bases). CDR1 SGHVS and CDR2 FQNEAQ come from the germline V gene. The CDR3 loop spans 16 amino acids. V was clipped by 6 bases and J by 7 bases, with 22 bases between them.

V usage is TRBV28 and J usage is TRBJ2-3; 12 bases agree with TRBD1. CDR1 MDHEN and CDR2 SYDVKM come from the germline V gene. With 3 bases clipped from V and 4 bases from J, the junction kept 8 bases outside the gene matches. CDR3 size: 17 residues. CDR3: CASSFGDRGQDPDTQYF. In nucleotides, the CDR3 is TGTGCCAGCAGTTTTGGGGACAGGGGGCAAGACCCAGATACGCAGTATTTT.

This clone turned up a few times. The chain has TRBV4-3 and TRBJ2-7; 7 positions agree with TRBD1. In germline, CDR1 is LGHNA, CDR2 YSLEER. The CDR3 sequence is 16 residues long. J gave up 0 bases and V 0 bases, and 5 bases lay outside the gene matches. The CDR3 protein is CASSQDRDSSSYEQYF. The CDR3 nucleotides read TGCGCCAGCAGCCAAGACCGGGACAGCAGCTCCTACGAGCAGTACTTC.

This chain links TRBV6-5 with TRBJ1-1, with D maybe TRBD1 (6 bases). The CDR3 covers 15 residues. Trimming cost V 4 bases and J 3 bases, with 15 bases left between them. Looked up from germline, CDR1 is MNHEY and CDR2 is SVGAGI. CDR3 sequence (DNA): TGTGCCAGCAGTTCGGCAGGGGTTTTGGACACTGAAGCTTTCTTT. Translation gives CASSSAGVLDTEAFF.

The rearrangement links TRBV27 to TRBJ2-7, with TRBD1 identical over 12 bases. CDR1 is MNHEY and CDR2 is SMNVEV in the germline V gene (reference sequence). The length of the CDR3 is 14 residues. Trimming removed 4 bases from V and 5 bases from J; junction bases left unmatched: 3. CDR3 protein: CASSWGQGANEQYF. DNA of the CDR3: TGTGCCAGCAGTTGGGGACAGGGGGCTAACGAGCAGTACTTC.

The chain is built from TRBV6-5 and TRBJ2-1; 7 nucleotides line up with TRBD2. The germline CDR1 and CDR2 sequences are MNHEY and SVGAGI. With 1 base clipped from V and 4 bases from J, the junction kept 7 bases outside the gene matches. CDR3 length equals 16 residues. This chain's CDR3 is CASSYYGRGSYNEQFF. The CDR3 coding sequence is TGTGCCAGCAGTTACTATGGGAGGGGCTCTTACAATGAGCAGTTCTTC.